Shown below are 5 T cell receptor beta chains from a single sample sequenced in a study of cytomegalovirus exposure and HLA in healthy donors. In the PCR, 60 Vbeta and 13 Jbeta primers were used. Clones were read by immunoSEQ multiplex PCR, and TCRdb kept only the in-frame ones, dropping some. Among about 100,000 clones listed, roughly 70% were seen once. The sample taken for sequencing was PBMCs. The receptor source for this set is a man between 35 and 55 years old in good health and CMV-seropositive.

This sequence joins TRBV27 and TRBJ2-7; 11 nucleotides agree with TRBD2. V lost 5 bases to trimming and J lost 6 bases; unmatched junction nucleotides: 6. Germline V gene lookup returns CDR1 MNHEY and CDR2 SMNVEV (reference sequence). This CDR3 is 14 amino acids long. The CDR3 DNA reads TGTGCCAGCAGTCTGGGACTAGCGGCCCCCGAGCAGTACGTC. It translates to CASSLGLAAPEQYV.

The CDR3, as DNA: TGTGCCAGCAGCTTGAGTCGGGTGAACACTGAAGCTTTCTTT. It yields the protein CASSLSRVNTEAFF. V and J are TRBV7-9 and TRBJ1-1; D not certain. This CDR3 spans 14 amino acids. Trimming cost V 3 bases and J 0 bases, with 8 bases left between them. Looked up from germline, CDR1 is SEHNR and CDR2 is FQNEAQ (reference sequence).

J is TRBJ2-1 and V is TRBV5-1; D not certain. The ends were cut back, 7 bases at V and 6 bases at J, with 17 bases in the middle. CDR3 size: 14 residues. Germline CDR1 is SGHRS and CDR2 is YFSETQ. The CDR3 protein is CASGTSRSTNEQFF. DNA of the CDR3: TGCGCCAGCGGTACATCAAGGAGTACCAATGAGCAGTTCTTC.

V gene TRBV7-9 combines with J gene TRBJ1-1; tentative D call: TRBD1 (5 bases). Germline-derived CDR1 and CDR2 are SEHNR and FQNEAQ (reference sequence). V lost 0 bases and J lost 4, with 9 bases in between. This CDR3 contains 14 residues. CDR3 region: CASSLAFQGTEAFF. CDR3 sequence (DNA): TGTGCCAGCAGCTTAGCTTTTCAGGGCACTGAAGCTTTCTTT.

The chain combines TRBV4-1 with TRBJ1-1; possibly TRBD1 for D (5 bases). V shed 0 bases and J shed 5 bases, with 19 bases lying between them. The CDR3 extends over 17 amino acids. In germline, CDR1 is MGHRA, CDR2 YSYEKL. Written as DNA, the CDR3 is TGCGCCAGCAGCCAAGATATGCGACAGACGAGCAGAACTGAAGCTTTCTTT. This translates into CASSQDMRQTSRTEAFF.